This TCR beta chain was documented in a study of T cells in localized non-small cell lung cancer. As to this clone: As yet, its antigen is unknown.

Germline V gene sequence: CDR1 SGHDN, CDR2 FVKESK. Trimming removed 0 bases at V and 0 bases at J, with 12 bases between. CDR3 length: 16 amino acids. Method: immunoSEQ multiplex PCR; TCRdb's copy keeps in-frame clones and lacks some. The sample has around 41,000 clones, 86% seen once. Study-level points and caveats: Uninvolved adjacent lung showed peak T cell clonality, exceeding tumor. Across samples, adjacent lung featured a median roughly 62 of the top 100 tumor clones.

The chain employs TRBV14 and TRBJ2-7; D is undetermined. The sequence was obtained from a woman between 18 and 49 years old with stage III lung adenocarcinoma. Material: peripheral blood, obtained before any cancer treatment. This CDR3 is CASSQDRPRSSYEQYF. The CDR3 nucleotides are TGTGCCAGCAGCCAAGATAGACCGCGTAGCTCCTACGAGCAGTACTTC.